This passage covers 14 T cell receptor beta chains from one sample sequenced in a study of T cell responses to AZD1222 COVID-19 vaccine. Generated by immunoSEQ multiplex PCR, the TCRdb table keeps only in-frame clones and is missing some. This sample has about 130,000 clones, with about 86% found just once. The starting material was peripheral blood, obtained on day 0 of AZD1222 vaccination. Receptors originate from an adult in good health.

The CDR3 reads CSASSASGRRSEQFF. The CDR3, as DNA: TGCAGTGCTAGTTCGGCTAGCGGGAGAAGAAGTGAGCAGTTCTTC. The gene calls are TRBV20-1 and TRBJ2-1; 10 positions match TRBD2. With 3 bases clipped from V and 9 bases from J, the junction kept 11 bases outside the gene matches. In germline, CDR1 is DFQATT, CDR2 SNEGSKA (reference sequence). The CDR3 is made up of 15 amino acids.

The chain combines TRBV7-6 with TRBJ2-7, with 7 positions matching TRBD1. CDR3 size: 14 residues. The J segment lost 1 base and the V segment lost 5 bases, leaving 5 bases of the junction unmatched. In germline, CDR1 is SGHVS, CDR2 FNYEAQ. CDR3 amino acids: CASSRSGQSYEQYF. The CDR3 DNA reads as TGTGCCAGCAGCCGATCGGGACAGTCCTACGAGCAGTACTTC.

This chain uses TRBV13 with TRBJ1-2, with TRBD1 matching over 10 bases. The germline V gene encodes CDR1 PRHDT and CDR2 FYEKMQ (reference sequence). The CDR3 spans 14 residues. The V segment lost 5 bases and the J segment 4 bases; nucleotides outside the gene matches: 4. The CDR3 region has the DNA TGTGCCAGCAGCGTCCGGGACAGGGGCTATGGCTACACCTTC. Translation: CASSVRDRGYGYTF.

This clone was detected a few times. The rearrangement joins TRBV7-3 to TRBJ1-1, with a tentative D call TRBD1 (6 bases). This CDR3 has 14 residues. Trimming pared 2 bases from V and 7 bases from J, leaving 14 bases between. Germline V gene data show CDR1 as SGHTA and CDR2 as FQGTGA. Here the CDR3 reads CASSLGSGAGEAFF. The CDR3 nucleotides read TGTGCCAGCAGCTTAGGGTCGGGGGCAGGTGAAGCTTTCTTT.

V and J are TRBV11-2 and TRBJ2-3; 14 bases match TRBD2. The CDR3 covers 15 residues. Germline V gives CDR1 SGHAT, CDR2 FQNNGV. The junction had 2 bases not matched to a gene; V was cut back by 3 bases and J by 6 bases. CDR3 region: CASSLGLAGADTQYF. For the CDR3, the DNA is TGTGCCAGCAGCTTGGGACTAGCGGGAGCCGATACGCAGTATTTT.

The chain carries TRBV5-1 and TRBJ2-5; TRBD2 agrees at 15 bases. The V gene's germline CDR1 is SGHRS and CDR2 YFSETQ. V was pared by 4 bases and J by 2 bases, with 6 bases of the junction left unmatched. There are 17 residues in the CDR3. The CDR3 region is CASSTGLAGGKQETQYF. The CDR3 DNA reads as TGCGCCAGCAGCACGGGACTAGCGGGAGGCAAGCAAGAGACCCAGTACTTC.

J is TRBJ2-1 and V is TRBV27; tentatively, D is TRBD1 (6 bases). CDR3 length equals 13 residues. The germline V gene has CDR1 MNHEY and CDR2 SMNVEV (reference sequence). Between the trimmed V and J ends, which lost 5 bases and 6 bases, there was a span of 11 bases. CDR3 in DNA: TGTGCCAGCAGTCCTACAGGGTCCAATGAGCAGTTCTTC. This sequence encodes CASSPTGSNEQFF.

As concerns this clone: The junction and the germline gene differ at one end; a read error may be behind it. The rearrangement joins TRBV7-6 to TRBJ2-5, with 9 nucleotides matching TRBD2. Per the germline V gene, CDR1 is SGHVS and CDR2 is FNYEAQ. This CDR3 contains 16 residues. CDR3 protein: CASSLASGVDQETQYF. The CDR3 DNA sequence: TGTGCCAGCAGCTTGGCTAGCGGGGTAGACCAGGAGACCCAGTACTTC.

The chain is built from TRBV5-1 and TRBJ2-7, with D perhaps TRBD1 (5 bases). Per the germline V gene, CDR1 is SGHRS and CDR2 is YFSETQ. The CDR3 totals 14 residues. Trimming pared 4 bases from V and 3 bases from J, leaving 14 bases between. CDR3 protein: CASSVDSLLYEQYF. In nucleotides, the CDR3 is TGCGCCAGCAGCGTCGACAGTCTCCTCTACGAGCAGTACTTC.

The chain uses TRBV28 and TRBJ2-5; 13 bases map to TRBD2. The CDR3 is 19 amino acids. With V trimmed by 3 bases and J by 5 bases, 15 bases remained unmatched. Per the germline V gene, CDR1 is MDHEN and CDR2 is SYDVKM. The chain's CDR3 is CASSFPSGTSGTAGETQYF. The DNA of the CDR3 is TGTGCCAGCAGTTTCCCCTCAGGGACTAGCGGGACGGCAGGCGAGACCCAGTACTTC.

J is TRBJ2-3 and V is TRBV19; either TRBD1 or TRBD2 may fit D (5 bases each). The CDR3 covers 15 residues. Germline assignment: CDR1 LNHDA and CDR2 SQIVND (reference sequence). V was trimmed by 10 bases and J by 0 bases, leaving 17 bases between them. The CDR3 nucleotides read TGTGCCACCAACCCCGGGACGACTAGCACAGATACGCAGTATTTT. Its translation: CATNPGTTSTDTQYF.

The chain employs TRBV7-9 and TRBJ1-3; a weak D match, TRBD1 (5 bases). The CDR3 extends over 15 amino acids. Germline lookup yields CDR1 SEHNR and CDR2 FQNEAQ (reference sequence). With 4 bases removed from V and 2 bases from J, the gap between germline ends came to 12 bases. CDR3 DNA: TGTGCCAGCAGCTCCCCTCAGGGTGCTGGAAACACCATATATTTT. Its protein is CASSSPQGAGNTIYF.

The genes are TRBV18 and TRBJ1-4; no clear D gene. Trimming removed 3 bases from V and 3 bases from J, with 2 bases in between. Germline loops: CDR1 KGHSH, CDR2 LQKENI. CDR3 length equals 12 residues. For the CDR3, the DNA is TGTGCCAGCTCACCTTCTAATGAAAAACTGTTTTTT. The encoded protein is CASSPSNEKLFF.

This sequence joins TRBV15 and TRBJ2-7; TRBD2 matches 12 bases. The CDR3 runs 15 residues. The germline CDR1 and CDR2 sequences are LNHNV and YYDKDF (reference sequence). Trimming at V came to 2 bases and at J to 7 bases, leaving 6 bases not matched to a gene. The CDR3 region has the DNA TGTGCCACCAGCAGAAGACTAGCGGGAGTGGTAGAGCAGTACTTC. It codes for CATSRRLAGVVEQYF. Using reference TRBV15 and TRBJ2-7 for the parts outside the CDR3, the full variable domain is DAMVIQNPRYQVTQFGKPVTLSCSQTLNHNVMYWYQQKSSQAPKLLFHYYDKDFNNEADTPDNFQSRRPNTSFCFLDIRSPGLGDTAMYLCATSRRLAGVVEQYFGPGTRLTVT.